A selection of T cell receptor beta chains follows, all from one sample in a study of Graves' ophthalmopathy and Graves' hyperthyroidism. TCRdb re-called the multiplex PCR reads with MiXCR, one entry per CDR3 protein. Of under 250,000 distinct CDR3 sequences in the sample, roughly 21% were seen once. The sample taken for sequencing was peripheral blood. The receptors derive from a woman aged 50 to 60 with Graves' ophthalmopathy. The CDR3 runs from the conserved cysteine through the conserved F or W. D genes are given only for firm matches. Where a row states a size, it is once, few, many or the class of an expanded clone; other rows omit it.

>-|TRBV7-9|TRBJ2-4|21|-
CASSPSRRQEGAGLAKNIQYF
TGTGCCAGCAGCCCATCCCGGAGACAGGAGGGCGCGGGACTAGCCAAAAACATTCAGTACTTC
>many|TRBV9|TRBJ1-5|13|-
CASSVGPAQPQHF
TGTGCCAGCAGCGTAGGGCCAGCTCAGCCCCAGCATTTT
>many|TRBV20-1|TRBJ1-3|14|-
CSAQGPAAGNTIYF
TGCAGTGCGCAAGGACCAGCGGCTGGAAACACCATATATTTT
>many|TRBV24-1|TRBJ1-5|14|-
CATSVPGDNQPQHF
TGTGCCACCAGTGTTCCGGGAGACAATCAGCCCCAGCATTTT
>-|TRBV30|TRBJ1-6|13|-
CVWKGQYNSPLHF
TGTGTCTGGAAGGGGCAGTATAATTCACCCCTCCACTTT
>many|TRBV7-2|TRBJ2-7|11|-
CATGDTYEQYF
TGTGCCACCGGGGACACTTACGAGCAGTACTTC
>many|TRBV12-3/TRBV12-4|TRBJ2-7|15|-
CASSSLSVSFSEQYF
TGTGCCAGCAGTTCCCTTAGCGTAAGTTTTAGCGAGCAGTACTTC
>many|TRBV14|TRBJ2-7|16|TRBD1
CASSQATGALTYEQYF
TGTGCCAGCAGCCAAGCGACAGGGGCCTTAACCTACGAGCAGTACTTC
>many|TRBV6-1|TRBJ1-2|14|-
CASSRLGGGYGYTF
TGTGCCAGCAGCCGCCTGGGGGGCGGTTATGGCTACACCTTC
>many|TRBV27|TRBJ1-1|17|TRBD1
CASSSPLRQGMNTEAFF
TGTGCCAGCAGTTCCCCTCTTCGACAGGGGATGAACACTGAAGCTTTCTTT
>many|TRBV14|TRBJ2-5|14|-
CASTPTGLEETQYF
TGTGCCAGCACCCCAACAGGGTTGGAAGAGACCCAGTACTTC
>many|TRBV6-2/TRBV6-3|TRBJ1-2|11|-
CASSYGLGYTF
TGTGCCAGCAGTTACGGTTTAGGCTACACCTTC
>-|TRBV6-1|TRBJ2-7|15|TRBD2
CASSGSGRGVGEQYF
TGTGCCAGCAGCGGTAGCGGGAGGGGCGTAGGCGAGCAGTACTTC
>-|TRBV20-1|TRBJ1-5|15|TRBD1
CSASDPDRVGQPQPF
TGCAGTGCTAGCGACCCCGACAGGGTGGGTCAGCCCCAGCCTTTT
>-|TRBV12-3/TRBV12-4|TRBJ2-7|16|TRBD2
CASSFFLAGASGEQYF
TGTGCCAGCAGTTTTTTTCTAGCGGGGGCTTCTGGCGAGCAGTACTTC
>-|TRBV27|TRBJ1-6|14|-
CASSLWGLNSPLHF
TGTGCCAGCAGTTTATGGGGGCTTAATTCACCCCTCCACTTT
>many|TRBV20-1|TRBJ1-2|14|TRBD1
CSARARGGAYGYTF
TGCAGTGCTAGAGCGAGAGGGGGCGCCTATGGCTACACCTTC
>few|TRBV19|TRBJ2-2|17|TRBD2
CASSTPSGAPNTGELFF
TGTGCCAGTAGTACCCCTAGCGGGGCTCCCAACACCGGGGAGCTGTTTTTT
>few|TRBV20-1|TRBJ1-6|18|TRBD1
CSARLGGGGAAYNSPLHF
TGCAGTGCTAGACTCGGGGGAGGGGGCGCTGCCTATAATTCACCCCTCCACTTT
>many|TRBV20-1|TRBJ2-2|13|-
CSASEGQLGELFF
TGCAGTGCTAGTGAGGGGCAATTAGGGGAGCTGTTTTTT
>-|TRBV28|TRBJ1-1|15|-
CASSYPTGGRTEAFF
TGTGCCAGCAGTTATCCCACGGGGGGGAGGACTGAAGCTTTCTTT
>few|TRBV5-1|TRBJ2-5|14|TRBD1
CASSLGRGPETQYF
TGCGCCAGCAGCTTGGGCAGGGGGCCAGAGACCCAGTACTTC
>-|TRBV30|TRBJ1-2|12|-
CAWRRSWGGYTF
TGTGCCTGGAGACGCAGTTGGGGGGGCTACACCTTC
>many|TRBV12-3/TRBV12-4|TRBJ1-1|14|TRBD1
CASSFPGGGTEAFF
TGTGCCAGCAGTTTCCCAGGGGGCGGCACTGAAGCTTTCTTT
>-|TRBV20-1|TRBJ1-1|14|-
CSARRQASGAEAFF
TGCAGTGCTAGACGTCAGGCTAGTGGCGCTGAAGCTTTCTTT
>many|TRBV30|TRBJ2-5|14|-
CAWADQGIGETQYF
TGTGCCTGGGCGGATCAGGGGATCGGAGAGACCCAGTACTTC
>many|TRBV19|TRBJ2-6|17|-
CASSLGQFASGANVLTF
TGTGCCAGTAGCCTAGGACAGTTTGCCTCTGGGGCCAACGTCCTGACTTTC
>-|TRBV7-8|TRBJ2-5|14|TRBD2
CASTVAGNRETQYF
TGTGCCAGCACGGTAGCGGGGAATCGAGAGACCCAGTACTTC
>-|TRBV3-1|TRBJ2-7|14|-
CASSEWVRSYEQYF
TGTGCCAGCAGTGAATGGGTCAGATCCTACGAGCAGTACTTC
>few|TRBV28|TRBJ1-1|14|-
CASSLGRPNTEAFF
TGTGCCAGCAGTTTAGGCCGGCCGAACACTGAAGCTTTCTTT
>many|TRBV14|TRBJ2-7|13|-
CASSQVQVGEQYF
TGTGCCAGCAGCCAAGTCCAGGTTGGCGAGCAGTACTTC
>many|TRBV11-2|TRBJ1-6|14|-
CASSLVRNNSPLHF
TGTGCCAGCAGCTTAGTTCGGAATAATTCACCCCTCCACTTT
>few|TRBV10-3|TRBJ2-5|15|TRBD1
CAISDDRGQGETQYF
TGTGCCATCAGTGATGACAGGGGGCAGGGAGAGACCCAGTACTTC
>many|TRBV29-1|TRBJ2-2|14|-
CSVAFMRAGGELFF
TGCAGCGTTGCGTTTATGAGGGCTGGCGGGGAGCTGTTTTTT
>many|TRBV10-1|TRBJ2-5|14|-
CASSESGSWETQYF
TGCGCCAGCAGTGAGTCGGGCAGTTGGGAGACCCAGTACTTC
>-|TRBV28|TRBJ2-5|15|-
CASSSKPSALQTQYF
TGTGCCAGCAGTTCCAAACCATCAGCTCTGCAGACCCAGTACTTC
>few|TRBV6-1|TRBJ2-7|15|TRBD1
CASIRQGTGGAEQYF
TGTGCCAGCATCCGCCAAGGGACAGGGGGCGCCGAGCAGTACTTC
>many|TRBV18|TRBJ2-5|13|-
CASVEGFQETQYF
TGTGCCAGCGTGGAAGGGTTCCAAGAGACCCAGTACTTC
>many|TRBV20-1|TRBJ1-1|15|-
CSARDRAVWDTEAFF
TGCAGTGCTAGAGACAGGGCGGTGTGGGACACTGAAGCTTTCTTT
>many|TRBV27|TRBJ1-2|13|-
CASSYIGAWGYTF
TGTGCCAGCAGTTATATAGGGGCTTGGGGCTACACCTTC
>few|TRBV29-1|TRBJ2-5|12|-
CSVASGQETQYF
TGCAGCGTTGCGAGCGGTCAAGAGACCCAGTACTTC
>-|TRBV12-3/TRBV12-4|TRBJ2-5|19|TRBD2
CASKARPGLAGAVGETQYF
TGTGCCAGCAAAGCAAGACCGGGACTAGCGGGAGCAGTGGGCGAGACCCAGTACTTC
>-|TRBV7-8|TRBJ2-5|16|TRBD2
CASSAGTSGSQETQYF
TGTGCCAGCAGCGCCGGGACTAGCGGTTCACAAGAGACCCAGTACTTC
>many|TRBV4-1|TRBJ2-2|15|-
CASSQDQRNTGELFF
TGCGCCAGCAGCCAAGATCAGCGGAACACCGGGGAGCTGTTTTTT
>few|TRBV11-2|TRBJ2-7|14|TRBD1
CASSSDRVFHEQYF
TGTGCCAGCAGCTCAGACAGGGTGTTCCACGAGCAGTACTTC
>many|TRBV20-1|TRBJ2-6|16|TRBD2
CSATPAGGLGANVLTF
TGCAGTGCTACTCCCGCGGGAGGCTTAGGGGCCAACGTCCTGACTTTC
>many|TRBV10-3|TRBJ2-7|13|-
CAISELGSQEQYF
TGTGCCATCAGTGAGCTAGGGAGTCAGGAGCAGTACTTC
>few|TRBV7-9|TRBJ1-2|15|-
CASSLGNRAVDGYTF
TGTGCCAGCAGCTTAGGAAACAGGGCCGTGGACGGCTACACCTTC
>many|TRBV5-6|TRBJ2-2|19|TRBD2
CASSLGVGLAGPNTGELFF
TGTGCCAGCAGCTTGGGGGTGGGACTAGCGGGACCCAACACCGGGGAGCTGTTTTTT
>many|TRBV18|TRBJ1-6|15|TRBD1
CASSSTTGENSPLHF
TGTGCCAGCTCATCCACAACAGGGGAGAATTCACCCCTCCACTTT
>-|TRBV28|TRBJ2-5|14|TRBD1
CASSDRGRRETQYF
TGTGCCAGCAGCGACAGGGGAAGGAGGGAGACCCAGTACTTC
>many|TRBV28|TRBJ1-5|15|-
CASSTRTDHGQPQHF
TGTGCCAGCAGTACTCGGACAGACCATGGTCAGCCCCAGCATTTT
>few|TRBV4-1|TRBJ2-4|17|TRBD2
CASSPRTSGRATNIQYF
TGCGCCAGCAGCCCGCGGACTAGCGGGAGGGCCACAAACATTCAGTACTTC
>-|TRBV3-1|TRBJ1-2|13|-
CASANGGFYGYTF
TGTGCCAGCGCGAACGGGGGCTTTTATGGCTACACCTTC
>-|TRBV10-3|TRBJ2-6|18|-
CAISDLLGESSGANVLTF
TGTGCCATCAGTGATCTTCTAGGGGAGTCCTCTGGGGCCAACGTCCTGACTTTC
>many|TRBV11-1|TRBJ1-1|17|TRBD1
CASSLGTGVLGDTEAFF
TGTGCCAGCAGCCTAGGTACAGGGGTCCTAGGGGACACTGAAGCTTTCTTT